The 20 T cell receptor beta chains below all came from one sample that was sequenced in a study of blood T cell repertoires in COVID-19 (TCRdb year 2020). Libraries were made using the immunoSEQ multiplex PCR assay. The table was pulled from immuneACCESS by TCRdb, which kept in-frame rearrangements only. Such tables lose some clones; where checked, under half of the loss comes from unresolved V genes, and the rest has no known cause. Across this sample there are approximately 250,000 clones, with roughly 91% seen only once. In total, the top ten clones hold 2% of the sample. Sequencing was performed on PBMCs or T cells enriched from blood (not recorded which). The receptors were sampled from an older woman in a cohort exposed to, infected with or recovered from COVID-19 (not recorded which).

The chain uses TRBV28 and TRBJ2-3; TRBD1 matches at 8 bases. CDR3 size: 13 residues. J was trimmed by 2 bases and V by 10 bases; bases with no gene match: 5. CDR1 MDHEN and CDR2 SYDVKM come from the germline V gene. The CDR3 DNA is TGTGCCACCGAGACAGGGGCCACAGATACGCAGTATTTT. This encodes CATETGATDTQYF.

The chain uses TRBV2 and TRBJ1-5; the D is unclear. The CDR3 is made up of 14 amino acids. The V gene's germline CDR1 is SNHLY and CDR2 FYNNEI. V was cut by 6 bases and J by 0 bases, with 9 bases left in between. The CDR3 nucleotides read TGTGCCAGCAGCCAACAGAATAGCAATCAGCCCCAGCATTTT. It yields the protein CASSQQNSNQPQHF.

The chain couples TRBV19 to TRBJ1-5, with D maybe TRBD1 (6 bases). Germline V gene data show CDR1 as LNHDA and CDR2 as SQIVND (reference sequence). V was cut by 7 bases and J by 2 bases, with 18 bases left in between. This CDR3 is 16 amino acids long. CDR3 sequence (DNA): TGTGCCAGTACATTCAGGACAGAAGTGGGCAATCAGCCCCAGCATTTT. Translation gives CASTFRTEVGNQPQHF.

The CDR3 region has the DNA TGTGCCAGCAGCTTGGGGGGACTAGCGGGAGGTCTCGGGGAGCTGTTTTTT. Translated: CASSLGGLAGGLGELFF. The genes are TRBV5-4 and TRBJ2-2; TRBD2 matches at 15 bases. The CDR3 length is 17 residues. Trimming took 0 bases from V and 7 from J; bases not matched to a gene: 4. The germline gives CDR1 SGHNT, CDR2 YYREEE (reference sequence).

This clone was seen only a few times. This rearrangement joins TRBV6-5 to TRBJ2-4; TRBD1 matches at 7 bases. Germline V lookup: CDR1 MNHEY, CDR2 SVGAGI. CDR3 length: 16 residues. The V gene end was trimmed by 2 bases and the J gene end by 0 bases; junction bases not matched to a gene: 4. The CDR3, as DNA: TGTGCCAGCAGTTACGGGCAGGGGGTAGCCAAAAACATTCAGTACTTC. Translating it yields CASSYGQGVAKNIQYF.

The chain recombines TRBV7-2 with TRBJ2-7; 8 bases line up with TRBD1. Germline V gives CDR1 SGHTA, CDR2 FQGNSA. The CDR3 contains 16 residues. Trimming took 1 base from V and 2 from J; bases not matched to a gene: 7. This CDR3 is CASSLGGQTGAYEQYF. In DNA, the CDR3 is TGTGCCAGCAGCTTAGGGGGCCAGACAGGGGCCTACGAGCAGTACTTC.

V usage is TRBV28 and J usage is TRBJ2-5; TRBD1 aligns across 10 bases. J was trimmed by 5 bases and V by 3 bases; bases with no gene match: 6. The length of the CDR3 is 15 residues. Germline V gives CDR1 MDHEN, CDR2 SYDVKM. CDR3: CASSFGTGVGETQYF. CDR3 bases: TGTGCCAGCAGTTTCGGGACAGGGGTGGGGGAGACCCAGTACTTC.

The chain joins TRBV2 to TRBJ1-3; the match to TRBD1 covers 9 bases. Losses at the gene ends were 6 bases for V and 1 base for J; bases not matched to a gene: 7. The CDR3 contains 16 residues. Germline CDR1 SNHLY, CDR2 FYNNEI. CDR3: CASSGGQGISGNTIYF. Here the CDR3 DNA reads TGTGCCAGCAGCGGTGGACAGGGGATTTCTGGAAACACCATATATTTT.

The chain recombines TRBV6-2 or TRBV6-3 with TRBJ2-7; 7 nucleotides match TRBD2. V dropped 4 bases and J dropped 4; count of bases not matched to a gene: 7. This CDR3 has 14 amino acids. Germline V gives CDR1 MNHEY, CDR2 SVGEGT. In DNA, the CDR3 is TGTGCCAGCAGTTTGGGAGGGGCTGGTTACGAGCAGTACTTC. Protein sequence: CASSLGGAGYEQYF.

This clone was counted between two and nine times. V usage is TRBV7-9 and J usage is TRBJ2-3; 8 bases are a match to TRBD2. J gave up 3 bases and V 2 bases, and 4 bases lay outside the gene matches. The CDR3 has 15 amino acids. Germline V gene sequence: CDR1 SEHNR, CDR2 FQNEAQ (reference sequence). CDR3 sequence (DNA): TGTGCCAGCAGCTTATTAGCGGGGCAGACAGATACGCAGTATTTT. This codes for CASSLLAGQTDTQYF.

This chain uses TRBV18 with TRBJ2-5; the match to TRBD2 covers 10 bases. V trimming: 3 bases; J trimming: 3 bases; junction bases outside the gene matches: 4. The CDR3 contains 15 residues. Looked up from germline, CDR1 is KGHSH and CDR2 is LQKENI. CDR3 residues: CASSPLAGVEETQYF. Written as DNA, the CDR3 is TGTGCCAGCTCACCTCTAGCGGGAGTTGAAGAGACCCAGTACTTC.

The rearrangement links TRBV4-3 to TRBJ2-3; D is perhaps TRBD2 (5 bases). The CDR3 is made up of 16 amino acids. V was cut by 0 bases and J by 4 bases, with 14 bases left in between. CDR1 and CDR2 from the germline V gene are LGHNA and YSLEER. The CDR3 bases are TGCGCCAGCAGCCAAGACGGCCGAGGGTGGTCAGATACGCAGTATTTT. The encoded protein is CASSQDGRGWSDTQYF.

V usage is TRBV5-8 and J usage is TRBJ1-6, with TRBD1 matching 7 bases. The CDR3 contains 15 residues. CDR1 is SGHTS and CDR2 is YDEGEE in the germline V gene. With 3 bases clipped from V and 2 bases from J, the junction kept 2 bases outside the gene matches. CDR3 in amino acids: CASSSGTAYNSPLHF. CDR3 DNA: TGTGCCAGCAGCTCGGGGACAGCCTATAATTCACCCCTCCACTTT.

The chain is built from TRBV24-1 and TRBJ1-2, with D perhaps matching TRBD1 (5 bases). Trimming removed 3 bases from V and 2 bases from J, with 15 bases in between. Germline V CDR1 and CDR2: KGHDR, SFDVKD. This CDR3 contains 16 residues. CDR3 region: CATSDPQGRVNYGYTF. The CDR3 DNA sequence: TGTGCCACCAGTGATCCTCAGGGAAGGGTAAACTATGGCTACACCTTC.

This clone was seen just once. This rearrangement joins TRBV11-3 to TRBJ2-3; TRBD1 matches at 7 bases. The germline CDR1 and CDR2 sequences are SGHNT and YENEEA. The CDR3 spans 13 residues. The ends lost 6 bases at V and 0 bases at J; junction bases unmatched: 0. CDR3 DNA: TGTGCCAGCAGAGGGGGCAGCACAGATACGCAGTATTTT. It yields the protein CASRGGSTDTQYF. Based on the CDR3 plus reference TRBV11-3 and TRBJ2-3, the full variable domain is EAGVVQSPRYKIIEKKQPVAFWCNPISGHNTLYWYLQNLGQGPELLIRYENEEAVDDSQLPKDRFSAERLKGVDSTLKIQPAELGDSAVYLCASRGGSTDTQYFGPGTRLTVL.

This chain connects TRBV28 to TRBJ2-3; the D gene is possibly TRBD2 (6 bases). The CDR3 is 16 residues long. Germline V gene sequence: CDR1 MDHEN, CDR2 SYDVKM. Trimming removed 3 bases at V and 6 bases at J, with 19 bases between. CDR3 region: CASSFLPGLPVDTQYF. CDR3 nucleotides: TGTGCCAGCAGTTTCCTTCCGGGACTCCCGGTGGATACGCAGTATTTT.

In DNA, the CDR3 is TGTGCCACCAGCAGTCCAAGACAGGGCAGCTTCCAAGAGACCCAGTACTTC. Translated, it gives CATSSPRQGSFQETQYF. The chain joins TRBV15 to TRBJ2-7; 7 nucleotides line up with TRBD1. The better agreement between TRBJ2-5 and the DNA end casts doubt on the J call. Looked up from germline, CDR1 is LNHNV and CDR2 is YYDKDF (reference sequence). The CDR3 spans 17 residues.

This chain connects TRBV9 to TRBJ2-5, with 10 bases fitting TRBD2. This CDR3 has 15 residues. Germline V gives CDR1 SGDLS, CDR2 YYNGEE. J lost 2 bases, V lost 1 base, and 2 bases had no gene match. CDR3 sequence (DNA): TGTGCCAGCAGCGTAATAGCGGGAGGACAAGAGACCCAGTACTTC. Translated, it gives CASSVIAGGQETQYF.

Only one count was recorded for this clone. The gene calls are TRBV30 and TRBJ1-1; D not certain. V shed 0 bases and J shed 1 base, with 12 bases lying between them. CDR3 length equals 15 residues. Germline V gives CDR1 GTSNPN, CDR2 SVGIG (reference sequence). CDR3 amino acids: CAWSVAGRWNTEAFF. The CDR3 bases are TGTGCCTGGAGTGTCGCCGGCAGGTGGAACACTGAAGCTTTCTTT. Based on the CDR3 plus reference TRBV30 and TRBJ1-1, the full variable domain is SQTIHQWPATLVQPVGSPLSLECTVEGTSNPNLYWYRQAAGRGLQLLFYSVGIGQISSEVPQNLSASRPQDRQFILSSKKLLLSDSGFYLCAWSVAGRWNTEAFFGQGTRLTVV.

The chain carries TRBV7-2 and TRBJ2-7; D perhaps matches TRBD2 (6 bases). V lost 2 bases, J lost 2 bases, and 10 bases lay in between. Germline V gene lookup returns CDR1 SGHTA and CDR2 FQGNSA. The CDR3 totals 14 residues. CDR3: CASSLHGSPYEQYF. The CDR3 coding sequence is TGTGCCAGCAGCTTACACGGGAGCCCCTACGAGCAGTACTTC.